This is a list of T cell receptor beta chains from one sample in a study of T cells in Graves' hyperthyroidism and ophthalmopathy. TCRdb passed the multiplex PCR reads through MiXCR, listing each CDR3 protein once. The data hold a few hundred thousand distinct CDR3 sequences, with 15% to 20% observed a single time. The sequenced sample consisted of blood. The receptors were sampled from a young woman with Graves' hyperthyroidism. Each CDR3 is given with its conserved first and last residue. D genes are given only for firm matches. Expanded clones get a size class; other rows say once, few or many, or leave the size out.

TRBJ1-1,TRBV24-1,-,TRBD1,CATMDAPGQGHTEAFF,TGTGCCACCATGGATGCACCGGGACAGGGACACACTGAAGCTTTCTTT
TRBJ2-7,TRBV11-1,-,TRBD1,CASSGGQGAVSYEQYF,TGTGCCAGCAGCGGAGGACAGGGGGCGGTTTCCTACGAGCAGTACTTC
TRBJ2-1,TRBV9,-,TRBD2,CASSPDGGVGNEQFF,TGTGCCAGCAGCCCCGACGGGGGGGTGGGGAATGAGCAGTTCTTC
TRBJ1-2,TRBV6-2/TRBV6-3,medium-sized,-,CASSYEGIDGYTF,TGTGCCAGCAGTTATGAGGGGATCGATGGCTACACCTTC
TRBJ2-4,TRBV6-1,-,-,CASSEWSSWGAKNIKYF,TGTGCCAGCAGTGAATGGTCCAGCTGGGGGGCCAAAAACATTAAGTACTTC
TRBJ2-5,TRBV11-2,many,TRBD2,CASSRGVSQETQYF,TGTGCCAGCAGCCGGGGGGTCTCCCAAGAGACCCAGTACTTC
TRBJ1-5,TRBV19,-,-,CASSIVGGRLEPQHF,TGTGCCAGTAGTATAGTCGGGGGGCGTTTAGAGCCCCAGCATTTT
TRBJ2-3,TRBV12-5,-,-,CASGLSGTDTQYF,TGTGCCAGTGGTTTGTCCGGCACAGATACGCAGTATTTT
TRBJ2-2,TRBV12-3/TRBV12-4,many,TRBD2,CASSRGGGANTGELFF,TGTGCCAGCAGTCGCGGGGGGGGCGCGAACACCGGGGAGCTGTTTTTT
TRBJ1-1,TRBV2,many,-,CASSVDETGEAFF,TGTGCCAGCAGTGTTGACGAGACAGGTGAAGCTTTCTTT
TRBJ1-1,TRBV20-1,-,-,CSASRQDTEAFF,TGCAGTGCTTCCCGACAGGACACTGAAGCTTTCTTT
TRBJ2-5,TRBV20-1,many,-,CSARGPTETQYF,TGCAGTGCTAGAGGTCCAACAGAGACCCAGTACTTC
TRBJ2-2,TRBV28,many,-,CASSLQGSLESGELFF,TGTGCCAGCAGTTTGCAGGGGAGCCTAGAATCCGGGGAGCTGTTTTTT
TRBJ1-1,TRBV12-3/TRBV12-4,many,-,CASSSLWDGALF,TGTGCCAGCAGTTCCCTTTGGGACGGGGCCCTCTTT
TRBJ1-5,TRBV6-1,many,-,CASTADSTGRNQPQHF,TGTGCCAGCACCGCGGACAGTACAGGACGCAATCAGCCCCAGCATTTT
TRBJ1-2,TRBV7-8,many,-,CASSSPSAANYGYTF,TGTGCCAGCAGCTCCCCCAGTGCAGCTAACTATGGCTACACCTTC
TRBJ2-5,TRBV4-1,many,-,CASSQDGGGGRETQYF,TGCGCCAGCAGCCAAGACGGTGGCGGGGGCCGGGAGACCCAGTACTTC
TRBJ2-5,TRBV10-1,many,-,CASSEILAGTQYF,TGCGCCAGCAGTGAAATTCTGGCCGGGACCCAGTACTTC
TRBJ2-7,TRBV27,-,-,CASSFSSGSYEQYF,TGTGCCAGCAGTTTTTCTTCCGGGAGCTACGAGCAGTACTTC
TRBJ1-3,TRBV20-1,many,-,CSAPDGNTIYF,TGCAGTGCTCCTGACGGAAACACCATATATTTT
TRBJ1-5,TRBV6-2/TRBV6-3,-,-,CASSQYLRGGRNQPQHF,TGTGCCAGCAGTCAATACCTCCGGGGCGGTAGGAATCAGCCCCAGCATTTT
TRBJ1-2,TRBV15,many,-,CATSREAQGYGYTF,TGTGCCACCAGCAGGGAGGCACAGGGCTATGGCTACACCTTC
TRBJ2-2,TRBV9,many,TRBD2,CASTQRASGATGELFF,TGTGCCAGCACCCAAAGGGCTAGCGGGGCCACCGGGGAGCTGTTTTTT
TRBJ1-1,TRBV12-3/TRBV12-4,once,TRBD1,CASSLTGGQTLNTEAFF,TGTGCCAGCAGTTTGACAGGGGGCCAAACGCTGAACACTGAAGCTTTCTTT
TRBJ2-5,TRBV28,-,TRBD1,CASSRGTGDGTKYF,TGTGCCAGCAGCCGTGGGACAGGGGATGGGACCAAGTACTTC
TRBJ2-2,TRBV12-3/TRBV12-4,few,-,CASSTHENTGELFF,TGTGCCAGCAGTACCCACGAGAACACCGGGGAGCTGTTTTTT
TRBJ1-2,TRBV7-2,many,TRBD1,CASSLAATGGPYGYTF,TGTGCCAGCAGCTTAGCCGCGACAGGGGGCCCCTATGGCTACACCTTC
TRBJ1-2,TRBV7-2,many,-,CASFGGWGYTF,TGTGCCAGCTTCGGAGGCTGGGGCTACACCTTC
TRBJ2-5,TRBV29-1,many,-,CSVGGGSDRLGETQYF,TGCAGCGTTGGGGGTGGGAGCGATCGCCTAGGAGAGACCCAGTACTTC
TRBJ1-5,TRBV20-1,many,-,CSARGVDGRAQEHF,TGCAGTGCTAGAGGGGTGGACGGCCGGGCTCAGGAGCATTTT
TRBJ2-7,TRBV20-1,many,-,CSATYVPYEQYF,TGCAGTGCTACCTACGTCCCCTACGAGCAGTACTTC
TRBJ1-1,TRBV4-1,many,-,CASTRSGGLNTEAFF,TGCGCCAGCACCCGTTCCGGGGGGTTGAACACTGAAGCTTTCTTT
TRBJ1-2,TRBV7-8,many,-,CASSLVGGRTFHTF,TGTGCCAGCAGCTTAGTAGGGGGACGGACATTTCACACCTTC
TRBJ1-5,TRBV4-1,few,-,CASRQTGSYKNNQPQHF,TGCGCCAGCAGACAAACCGGGTCGTACAAAAACAATCAGCCCCAGCATTTT
TRBJ1-2,TRBV12-3/TRBV12-4,-,TRBD1,CASSLRLAPGQGGGYTF,TGTGCCAGCAGTTTACGACTAGCCCCGGGACAGGGGGGCGGCTACACCTTC
TRBJ1-5,TRBV12-3/TRBV12-4,few,-,CASGFRGFNSNQPQHF,TGTGCCAGCGGTTTTAGGGGATTCAATAGCAATCAGCCCCAGCATTTT
TRBJ2-5,TRBV20-1,many,-,CSARDVRAQTETQYF,TGCAGTGCTAGAGATGTCCGGGCCCAAACGGAGACCCAGTACTTC
TRBJ2-2,TRBV11-2,-,-,CASSQIGGTGELFF,TGTGCCAGCAGCCAGATAGGAGGGACCGGGGAGCTGTTTTTT
TRBJ1-1,TRBV6-6,many,-,CASRKQGNTEAFF,TGTGCCAGCCGAAAACAGGGGAACACTGAAGCTTTCTTT
TRBJ1-1,TRBV28,-,-,CASHGGHLNTEAFF,TGTGCCAGCCATGGGGGGCATTTGAACACTGAAGCTTTCTTT
TRBJ2-2,TRBV11-2,many,-,CASSEKGITGELFF,TGTGCCAGCAGTGAAAAAGGGATCACCGGGGAGCTGTTTTTT
TRBJ1-1,TRBV30,many,-,CAWSAVAEAFF,TGTGCCTGGAGTGCGGTTGCTGAAGCTTTCTTT
TRBJ1-2,TRBV24-1,many,-,CATSDIGREYGYTF,TGTGCCACCAGTGACATTGGACGGGAATATGGCTACACCTTC
TRBJ2-7,TRBV6-1,-,-,CASSPLFDGYEQYF,TGTGCCAGCAGCCCGCTCTTCGATGGGTACGAGCAGTACTTC
TRBJ1-1,TRBV20-1,many,-,CSASMGALNTEAFF,TGCAGTGCTAGTATGGGGGCTCTGAACACTGAAGCTTTCTTT
TRBJ2-5,TRBV20-1,-,-,CSARAGPPVETQYF,TGCAGTGCTAGGGCGGGGCCCCCGGTAGAGACCCAGTACTTC
TRBJ1-2,TRBV2,many,TRBD1,CASGPDRGIDGYTF,TGTGCCAGCGGACCCGACAGGGGGATAGATGGCTACACCTTC
TRBJ1-2,TRBV29-1,few,-,CSVEWTPRRDYGYTF,TGCAGCGTTGAGTGGACGCCCCGGAGGGACTATGGCTACACCTTC
TRBJ2-7,TRBV13,many,-,CASSSLGRRFNEQYF,TGTGCCAGCAGCTCCTTAGGCAGGAGGTTTAACGAGCAGTACTTC
TRBJ2-7,TRBV4-1,many,TRBD1,CASSFLLRDRGYEQYF,TGCGCCAGCAGCTTCCTTCTGAGGGACAGGGGATACGAGCAGTACTTC
TRBJ1-2,TRBV19,-,TRBD1,CASTTGTVYGYTF,TGTGCCAGTACTACCGGGACAGTCTATGGCTACACCTTC
TRBJ1-2,TRBV12-3/TRBV12-4,many,-,CASSFWGFANSCTF,TGTGCCAGCAGTTTTTGGGGTTTTGCCAATAGCTGCACCTTC
TRBJ1-1,TRBV27,many,-,CASSDAENIGEAFF,TGTGCCAGCAGTGATGCAGAGAACATCGGTGAAGCTTTCTTT
TRBJ1-1,TRBV11-3,many,-,CASSLNAGRTEAFF,TGTGCCAGCAGCTTAAACGCAGGGCGGACTGAAGCTTTCTTT
TRBJ2-2,TRBV24-1,many,TRBD2,CATSDLGLDTGELFF,TGTGCCACCAGTGATTTGGGACTAGACACCGGGGAGCTGTTTTTT
TRBJ2-7,TRBV2,many,-,CARRGGVHYEQYF,TGTGCCAGAAGAGGAGGGGTGCACTACGAGCAGTACTTC